This T cell receptor (beta chain) was sequenced during a study of blood T cell repertoires in COVID-19. Overall study context: T cells, B-cell-depleted T cells, or PBMCs provided the cDNA or gDNA that served as material.

Profiling relied on immunoSEQ multiplex PCR, and the TCRdb table lists in-frame clones only, not all of them. The sample includes 170,000 or so clones, 78% seen only once; the top ten take roughly 17%. The CDR3 runs to 16 residues. Trimming cost V 5 bases and J 0 bases; bases outside gene matches: 3. Germline V lookup: CDR1 GTSNPN, CDR2 SVGIG (reference sequence). Participant ages covered about 18 to 90 years across around 25 US areas. Clinical history as reported by participants underpinned cohort assignment. Recovered status applied to Cohort 3 donors who had two consecutive negative PCRs. It also applied to those with clearance or with symptom resolution.

The sample taken for sequencing was PBMCs or T cells enriched from blood (not recorded which). The chain is built from TRBV30 and TRBJ2-2; 13 bases match TRBD2. This receptor was obtained from a woman in her forties or fifties who had recovered from COVID-19. CDR3 region: CAWGGLAGSNTGELFF. The DNA of the CDR3 is TGTGCCTGGGGGGGACTAGCGGGGTCGAACACCGGGGAGCTGTTTTTT.